Presented here are 29 T cell receptor beta chains from one specimen sequenced in a study of T-cell reconstitution after alpha-beta-depleted transplantation in children. It was with unique molecular identifiers that the TCRbeta library was prepared. One entry per CDR3 protein, called by TCRdb with MiXCR from the PCR reads. The sample includes 350,000 to 400,000 distinct CDR3 sequences, about 14% of them seen just once. This material consisted of PBMCs, taken from the stem cell graft. These TCRs come from a human donor who donated a stem cell graft to a child with Fanconi anemia.

V and J are TRBV30 and TRBJ2-3; 9 bases are a match to TRBD1. The germline V gene encodes CDR1 GTSNPN and CDR2 SVGIG (reference sequence). Trimming at V came to 4 bases and at J to 3 bases, leaving 2 bases not matched to a gene. The CDR3 covers 13 residues. The CDR3 here is CAWTQGATDTQYF. The CDR3 bases are TGTGCCTGGACACAGGGGGCAACAGATACGCAGTATTTT. Complete variable domain (other parts from reference TRBV30 and TRBJ2-3): SQTIHQWPATLVQPVGSPLSLECTVEGTSNPNLYWYRQAAGRGLQLLFYSVGIGQISSEVPQNLSASRPQDRQFILSSKKLLLSDSGFYLCAWTQGATDTQYFGPGTRLTVL.

This clonotype has a count of ten or more. The rearrangement uses TRBV6-5 and TRBJ2-3, with 11 bases matching TRBD2. CDR1 MNHEY and CDR2 SVGAGI come from the germline V gene. CDR3 length equals 20 residues. With V trimmed by 4 bases and J by 0 bases, 15 bases remained unmatched. In nucleotides, the CDR3 is TGTGCCAGCAGTTTCCCCGGGACTAGCGGTTATCACTCTAGCACAGATACGCAGTATTTT. Its protein is CASSFPGTSGYHSSTDTQYF.

This chain connects TRBV13 to TRBJ2-1, with D uncertain. This CDR3 comprises 15 residues. Trimming removed 3 bases from V and 4 bases from J, with 13 bases in between. Germline CDR1 is PRHDT and CDR2 is FYEKMQ (reference sequence). Written as DNA, the CDR3 is TGTGCCAGCAGCTTCACAAGCCAGAAGTACAATGAGCAGTTCTTC. Protein sequence: CASSFTSQKYNEQFF.

The chain employs TRBV6-2 or TRBV6-3 and TRBJ2-5; 7 bases fit TRBD2. The CDR3 spans 12 residues. Trimming took 4 bases from V and 7 from J; bases not matched to a gene: 3. Germline CDR1 MNHEY, CDR2 SVGEGT. CDR3: CASSSLARTQYF. Here the CDR3 DNA reads TGTGCCAGCAGTTCACTAGCGAGGACCCAGTACTTC.

This clonotype has more than one count but fewer than ten. The V call is TRBV12-3 or TRBV12-4, the J call TRBJ1-6; D uncertain. CDR3 length: 14 residues. V lost 3 bases and J 6 bases, leaving 9 bases between the germline ends. CDR3 bases: TGTGCCAGCAGTTTGGACGGTTCTAATTCACCCCTCCACTTT. It translates to CASSLDGSNSPLHF.

This clonotype appeared many times. This rearrangement joins TRBV5-1 to TRBJ2-1; possibly TRBD1 for D (6 bases). The CDR3 is 15 residues long. V dropped 0 bases and J dropped 7 bases, with 14 bases sitting between them. The germline V gene has CDR1 SGHRS and CDR2 YFSETQ. The CDR3 is CASSLGPQGRNEQFF. The CDR3 region has the DNA TGCGCCAGCAGCTTGGGACCACAGGGACGGAATGAGCAGTTCTTC.

The chain employs TRBV5-4 and TRBJ2-3; TRBD1 might be the D (7 bases). Germline V lookup: CDR1 SGHNT, CDR2 YYREEE (reference sequence). CDR3 length: 15 amino acids. The V end was cut by 4 bases, the J end by 5 bases, with 17 bases between. The CDR3 loop reads CASSARQGGRDTQYF. The CDR3 DNA is TGTGCCAGCAGCGCCCGACAGGGAGGCAGAGATACGCAGTATTTT.

V and J are TRBV10-3 and TRBJ1-3, with D unclear. V lost 3 bases and J lost 4, with 10 bases in between. Germline assignment: CDR1 ENHRY and CDR2 SYGVKD. The CDR3 has 14 residues. The DNA for the CDR3 is TGTGCCATCAGTGAAGGCCCTCAAGGAAACACCATATATTTT. Its translation: CAISEGPQGNTIYF.

This clonotype was recorded at least ten times. This chain uses TRBV5-1 with TRBJ2-2; D gene uncertain. The CDR3 spans 14 residues. V gave up 5 bases and J gave up 0 bases, with 8 bases separating them. The germline gives CDR1 SGHRS, CDR2 YFSETQ. The CDR3 region has the DNA TGCGCCAGCAGTAAGGGCACGAACACCGGGGAGCTGTTTTTT. It yields the protein CASSKGTNTGELFF.

In this sample, this clonotype turned up many times. The rearrangement uses TRBV4-2 and TRBJ1-5, with D possibly TRBD1 on 5 matching bases. V lost 6 bases to trimming and J lost 4 bases, with 22 bases between them. Germline CDR1 and CDR2: LGHNA and YNFKEQ. CDR3 length equals 17 residues. The CDR3 here is CASSPNSQGGVNQPQHF. Here the CDR3 DNA reads TGTGCCAGCAGTCCTAACTCCCAGGGTGGGGTGAATCAGCCCCAGCATTTT.

V gene TRBV30 combines with J gene TRBJ1-1; D perhaps matches TRBD1 (5 bases). V shed 3 bases and J shed 0 bases, with 11 bases lying between them. The CDR3 contains 14 residues. The germline CDR1 and CDR2 sequences are GTSNPN and SVGIG (reference sequence). Here the CDR3 reads CAWSGTSLNTEAFF. CDR3 DNA: TGTGCCTGGAGCGGGACCTCGCTGAACACTGAAGCTTTCTTT.

The sample holds a few counts of this clonotype. The gene calls are TRBV5-1 and TRBJ2-1, with D tentatively TRBD1 or TRBD2 (6 bases each). Trimming pared 3 bases from V and 7 bases from J, leaving 20 bases between. The CDR3 contains 16 residues. Germline values: CDR1 SGHRS, CDR2 YFSETQ. The CDR3 loop reads CASSSGGTGAGNEQFF. In nucleotides, the CDR3 is TGCGCCAGCAGCTCTGGTGGTACGGGGGCTGGGAATGAGCAGTTCTTC. The whole variable domain, filled in from reference TRBV5-1 and TRBJ2-1, reads KAGVTQTPRYLIKTRGQQVTLSCSPISGHRSVSWYQQTPGQGLQFLFEYFSETQRNKGNFPGRFSGRQFSNSRSEMNVSTLELGDSALYLCASSSGGTGAGNEQFFGPGTRLTVL.

At least ten counts were recorded for this clonotype. This rearrangement joins TRBV6-1 to TRBJ2-2; D possibly matches TRBD1 or TRBD2 (6 bases each). The CDR3 is made up of 14 amino acids. V lost 9 bases to trimming and J lost 5 bases, with 16 bases between them. CDR1 is MNHNS, CDR2 SASEGT, per germline. CDR3 DNA: TGTGCCAGTAGTCAAGGGGGGCCTACCGGGGAGCTGTTTTTT. This sequence encodes CASSQGGPTGELFF.

J is TRBJ2-3 and V is TRBV7-2; a weak D match, TRBD2 (6 bases). V was cut by 5 bases and J by 4 bases, with 19 bases left in between. The germline V gene encodes CDR1 SGHTA and CDR2 FQGNSA. This CDR3 spans 16 amino acids. The CDR3 DNA follows: TGTGCCAGCAGCCTAGGTGGGACCTGGGGGGCAGATACGCAGTATTTT. Its translation is CASSLGGTWGADTQYF.

V is TRBV6-2 or TRBV6-3 and J is TRBJ1-2; 7 bases are a match to TRBD1. Trimming at V came to 2 bases and at J to 3 bases, leaving 6 bases not matched to a gene. Germline values: CDR1 MNHEY, CDR2 SVGEGT. The CDR3 is 15 amino acids. The CDR3 DNA follows: TGTGCCAGCAGTTACGCCCGGGACAGCGACTATGGCTACACCTTC. It codes for CASSYARDSDYGYTF.

This clonotype has at least ten counts. This CDR3 is CASSLAGNYEQYV. The CDR3 DNA reads as TGTGCCAGCAGCTTAGCAGGCAACTACGAGCAGTACGTC. The chain carries TRBV7-9 and TRBJ2-7; D gene ambiguous. V was shortened by 0 bases and J by 3 bases, with 6 bases between the two germline ends. The CDR3 has 13 residues. The V gene's germline CDR1 is SEHNR and CDR2 FQNEAQ (reference sequence).

The chain uses TRBV5-6 and TRBJ1-2; D uncertain. CDR1 is SGHDT, CDR2 YYEEEE, per germline. Trimming left V 5 bases short and J 3 bases short, with 14 bases between. The CDR3 is 14 residues long. CDR3 sequence reads: CASRPRYWDYGYTF. The CDR3 DNA sequence: TGTGCCAGCAGACCGCGATATTGGGACTATGGCTACACCTTC.

The chain is built from TRBV29-1 and TRBJ1-3; a weak D match, TRBD1 (6 bases). The CDR3 length is 12 residues. The V gene lost 7 bases and the J gene lost 4 bases, with 11 bases spanning the gap. Looked up from germline, CDR1 is SQVTM and CDR2 is ANQGSEA. CDR3 amino acids: CSGTDRGNTIYF. In DNA form, the CDR3 reads TGCAGCGGTACCGACAGGGGAAACACCATATATTTT.

The chain combines TRBV6-5 with TRBJ1-1; D uncertain. Germline V lookup: CDR1 MNHEY, CDR2 SVGAGI. Trimming took off 5 bases at V and 2 bases at J, with 15 bases between the two ends. This CDR3 region has 15 residues. CDR3 residues: CASSHPPKPNTEAFF. DNA of the CDR3: TGTGCCAGCAGTCACCCTCCTAAACCAAACACTGAAGCTTTCTTT.

This clonotype was observed many times. The chain joins TRBV7-2 to TRBJ2-5; the D is unclear. CDR3 size: 15 residues. V lost 1 base to trimming and J lost 1 base, with 10 bases between them. Germline V lookup: CDR1 SGHTA, CDR2 FQGNSA. Here the CDR3 reads CASSLGGRLQETQYF. CDR3 DNA: TGTGCCAGCAGCTTAGGAGGCAGACTCCAAGAGACCCAGTACTTC.

This clonotype was detected only a few times. V is TRBV11-1 and J is TRBJ2-5; D not certain. The germline gives CDR1 SGHAT, CDR2 FQDESV (reference sequence). The CDR3 contains 13 residues. Trimming took 4 bases from V and 1 from J, leaving 7 bases between them. Written as DNA, the CDR3 is TGTGCCAGCAGCTCCAACTCCCAAGAGACCCAGTACTTC. Amino acid sequence: CASSSNSQETQYF.

The rearrangement uses TRBV12-3 or TRBV12-4 and TRBJ2-1; 12 nucleotides align to TRBD2. CDR3 length: 16 residues. Trimming cost V 6 bases and J 8 bases; bases outside gene matches: 11. The DNA for the CDR3 is TGTGCCAGCAGCCGTAACCTAGCGGGGGGGCTGGATGAGCAGTTCTTC. It is translated as CASSRNLAGGLDEQFF.

This clonotype came up many times. The chain is built from TRBV7-2 and TRBJ1-1; D gene unclear. Germline values: CDR1 SGHTA, CDR2 FQGNSA. This CDR3 contains 13 residues. Between the trimmed V and J ends, which lost 3 bases and 0 bases, there was a span of 5 bases. In DNA, the CDR3 is TGTGCCAGCAGCTTCTCATTGAACACTGAAGCTTTCTTT. The encoded protein is CASSFSLNTEAFF.

The sample holds a few counts of this clonotype. The J gene is TRBJ2-2, the V gene TRBV9; D ambiguous. Trimming cost V 4 bases and J 5 bases, with 12 bases left between them. CDR1 is SGDLS and CDR2 is YYNGEE in the germline V gene. The CDR3 length is 14 residues. The CDR3 spells CASSFWTQTGELFF. The CDR3 bases are TGTGCCAGCAGCTTCTGGACGCAGACCGGGGAGCTGTTTTTT.

The chain links TRBV18 to TRBJ2-5, with a weak D call TRBD1 (5 bases). Germline V gives CDR1 KGHSH, CDR2 LQKENI. This CDR3 is built from 15 residues. The V gene lost 4 bases and the J gene lost 5 bases, with 17 bases spanning the gap. The CDR3 coding sequence is TGTGCCAGCTCACGAAACGAAGGGGTTGGGGAGACCCAGTACTTC. This codes for CASSRNEGVGETQYF.

This clonotype was seen ten or more times. V is TRBV12-3 or TRBV12-4 and J is TRBJ1-6, with D possibly being TRBD1 (5 bases). V was pared by 5 bases and J by 7 bases, with 15 bases between. This CDR3 spans 15 amino acids. CDR3: CASSGLDGGNSPLHF. The DNA for the CDR3 is TGTGCCAGCAGTGGGTTGGACGGGGGGAATTCACCCCTCCACTTT.

V is TRBV7-2 and J is TRBJ2-7, with D possibly matching TRBD1 (5 bases). Germline assignment: CDR1 SGHTA and CDR2 FQGNSA. V dropped 6 bases and J dropped 0 bases, with 12 bases sitting between them. This CDR3 is 14 amino acids long. CDR3 sequence reads: CASSFDRTSYEQYF. The DNA for the CDR3 is TGTGCCAGCAGTTTTGACAGAACCTCCTACGAGCAGTACTTC.

The V and J genes are TRBV20-1 and TRBJ1-2; D call uncertain. Trimming took off 3 bases at V and 4 bases at J, with 9 bases between the two ends. This CDR3 is 12 amino acids long. Germline CDR1 reads DFQATT; CDR2 reads SNEGSKA (reference sequence). The CDR3: CSARSNLYGYTF. CDR3 DNA sequence: TGCAGTGCTAGGTCCAATCTCTATGGCTACACCTTC.

This clonotype has just a few counts. This chain links TRBV7-8 with TRBJ2-1; maybe TRBD2 (7 bases). This CDR3 is built from 17 residues. CDR1 is SGHVS, CDR2 FQNEAQ, per germline. Trimming left V 1 base short and J 2 bases short, with 15 bases between. The CDR3 nucleotides are TGTGCCAGCAGCTTAGTAGGGGGGGTAGGGCCCTACAATGAGCAGTTCTTC. Residues: CASSLVGGVGPYNEQFF.